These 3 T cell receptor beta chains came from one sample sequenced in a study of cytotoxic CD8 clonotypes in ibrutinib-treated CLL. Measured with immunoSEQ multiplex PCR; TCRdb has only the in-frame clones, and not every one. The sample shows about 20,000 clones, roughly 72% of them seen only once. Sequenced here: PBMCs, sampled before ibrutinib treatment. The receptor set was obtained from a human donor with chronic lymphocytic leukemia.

The CDR3 here is CASSSNMRQGRGEQFF. DNA for the CDR3: TGTGCCAGCAGTTCCAACATGAGACAGGGGAGGGGGGAGCAGTTCTTC. The rearrangement links TRBV11-3 to TRBJ2-1; a possible D gene is TRBD1 (8 bases). V lost 6 bases and J lost 10, with 25 bases in between. Germline V gene lookup returns CDR1 SGHNT and CDR2 YENEEA. The CDR3 sequence is 16 residues long.

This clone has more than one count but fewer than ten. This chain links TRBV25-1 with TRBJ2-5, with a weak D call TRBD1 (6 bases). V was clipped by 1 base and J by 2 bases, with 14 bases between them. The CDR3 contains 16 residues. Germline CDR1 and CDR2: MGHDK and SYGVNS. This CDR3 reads CASSEWTEEIQETQYF. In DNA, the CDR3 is TGTGCCAGCAGTGAATGGACAGAAGAAATTCAAGAGACCCAGTACTTC.

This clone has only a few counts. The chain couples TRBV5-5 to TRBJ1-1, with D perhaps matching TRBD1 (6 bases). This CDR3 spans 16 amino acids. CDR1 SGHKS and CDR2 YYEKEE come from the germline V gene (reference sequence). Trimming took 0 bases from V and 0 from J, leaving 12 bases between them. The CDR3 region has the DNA TGTGCCAGCAGCTTGGCTCTGGGGGCGTTGAACACTGAAGCTTTCTTT. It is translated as CASSLALGALNTEAFF.